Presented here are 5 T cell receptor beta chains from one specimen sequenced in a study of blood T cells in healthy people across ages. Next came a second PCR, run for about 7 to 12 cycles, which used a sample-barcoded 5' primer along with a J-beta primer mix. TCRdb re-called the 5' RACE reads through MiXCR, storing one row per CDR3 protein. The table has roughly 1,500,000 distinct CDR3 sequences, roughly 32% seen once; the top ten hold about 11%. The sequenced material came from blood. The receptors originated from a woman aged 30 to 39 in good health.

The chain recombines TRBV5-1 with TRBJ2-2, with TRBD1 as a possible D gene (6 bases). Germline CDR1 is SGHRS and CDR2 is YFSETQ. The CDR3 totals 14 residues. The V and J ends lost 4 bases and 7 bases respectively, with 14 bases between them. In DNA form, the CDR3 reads TGCGCCAGCAGCCCTCAACAGGGTAGCGGGGAGCTGTTTTTT. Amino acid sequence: CASSPQQGSGELFF.

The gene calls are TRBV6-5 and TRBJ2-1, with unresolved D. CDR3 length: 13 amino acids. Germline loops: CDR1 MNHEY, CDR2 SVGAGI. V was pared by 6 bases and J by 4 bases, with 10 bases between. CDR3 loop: CASRVEPYNEQFF. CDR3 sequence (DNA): TGTGCCAGCAGGGTGGAACCATACAATGAGCAGTTCTTC.

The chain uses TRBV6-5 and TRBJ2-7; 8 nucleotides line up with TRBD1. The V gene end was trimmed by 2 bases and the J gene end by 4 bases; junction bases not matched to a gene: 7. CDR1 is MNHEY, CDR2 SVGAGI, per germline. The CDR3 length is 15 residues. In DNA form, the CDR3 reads TGTGCCAGCAGTTACGGGCAGGGGGCGGCTTACGAGCAGTACTTC. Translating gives CASSYGQGAAYEQYF.

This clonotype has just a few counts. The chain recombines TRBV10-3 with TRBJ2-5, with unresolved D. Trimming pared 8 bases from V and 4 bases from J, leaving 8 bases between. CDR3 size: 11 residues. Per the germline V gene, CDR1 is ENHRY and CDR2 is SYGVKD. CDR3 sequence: CAILVVETQYF. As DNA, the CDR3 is TGTGCCATCCTCGTGGTAGAGACCCAGTACTTC.

CDR3 loop: CASSQDTLYGYTF. CDR3 DNA sequence: TGCGCCAGCAGCCAAGATACCCTCTATGGCTACACCTTC. The chain recombines TRBV4-1 with TRBJ1-2; D is undetermined. This CDR3 is 13 amino acids long. The germline V gene has CDR1 MGHRA and CDR2 YSYEKL. V was shortened by 0 bases and J by 4 bases, with 6 bases between the two germline ends.